The 18 T cell receptor beta chains reported below all come from one sample, sequenced in a study of cytomegalovirus exposure and HLA in healthy donors (dated by TCRdb to about 2017). Library construction relied on the immunoSEQ multiplex PCR assay. A mixture of 60 forward primers for TCR Vbeta segments and 13 reverse primers for TCR Jbeta segments was used in the multiplex PCR. In its TCRdb copy, this immuneACCESS table keeps in-frame sequences only and misses some clones. Where compared with another copy, unresolved V genes explain less than half of these, and the others have no known cause. This sample gives roughly 200,000 clones in total; around three quarters of them show up just once. The ten top clones hold about 4.4% of the sample. The sequencing input was PBMCs. The receptors come from a woman in her twenties or thirties in good health and CMV-seropositive.

This chain links TRBV19 with TRBJ1-5; 10 positions agree with TRBD1. CDR3 size: 17 residues. Losses at the gene ends were 3 bases for V and 4 bases for J; bases not matched to a gene: 9. Germline values: CDR1 LNHDA, CDR2 SQIVND (reference sequence). CDR3 residues: CASSITGRTGGNQPQHF. DNA for the CDR3: TGTGCCAGTAGTATTACGGGGAGGACAGGGGGAAATCAGCCCCAGCATTTT.

On this clone: An end of the junction differs from the germline gene, which may be a read error. The J gene is TRBJ2-7, the V gene TRBV4-3, with D perhaps matching TRBD2 (5 bases). Germline CDR1 and CDR2: LGHNA and YSLEER. This CDR3 has 15 residues. The CDR3 DNA reads TGCGCCACCAGCCAAGACCGAGAGGGTCCCTACGAGCAGTACTTC. Protein: CATSQDREGPYEQYF.

This rearrangement joins TRBV29-1 to TRBJ2-3, with D unclear. CDR1 SQVTM and CDR2 ANQGSEA come from the germline V gene. V shed 4 bases and J shed 4 bases, with 9 bases lying between them. The CDR3 is 12 residues long. The CDR3 sequence: CSVGQLPDTQYF. The CDR3 bases are TGCAGCGTTGGCCAGTTGCCAGATACGCAGTATTTT.

The genes are TRBV6-1 and TRBJ2-5; D is unresolved. The CDR3 contains 15 residues. The ends were cut back, 1 base at V and 7 bases at J, with 16 bases in the middle. Germline CDR1 reads MNHNS; CDR2 reads SASEGT. This CDR3 reads CASSEGSAGRTTQYF. The CDR3, as DNA: TGTGCCAGCAGTGAAGGTTCGGCAGGTCGTACGACCCAGTACTTC.

J is TRBJ2-7 and V is TRBV29-1; D is perhaps TRBD1 (6 bases). This CDR3 is built from 13 residues. Germline V lookup: CDR1 SQVTM, CDR2 ANQGSEA. The V gene lost 7 bases and the J gene lost 2 bases, with 15 bases spanning the gap. CDR3 bases: TGCAGCGCTGTGCCAAGGGGGACCTACGAGCAGTACTTC. It is translated as CSAVPRGTYEQYF.

This clone was seen only a few times. V and J are TRBV6-1 and TRBJ1-2; maybe TRBD1 (6 bases). This CDR3 has 13 amino acids. V lost 5 bases, J lost 4 bases, and 11 bases lay in between. Germline V gene lookup returns CDR1 MNHNS and CDR2 SASEGT. The CDR3 loop is CASSQGLSYGYTF. DNA of the CDR3: TGTGCCAGCAGTCAGGGGCTTAGCTATGGCTACACCTTC.

The rearrangement joins TRBV7-2 to TRBJ1-1, with D tentatively TRBD1 (5 bases). Per the germline V gene, CDR1 is SGHTA and CDR2 is FQGNSA. The CDR3 contains 14 residues. V dropped 5 bases and J dropped 10 bases, with 20 bases sitting between them. CDR3 region: CASSLDSGPDVAFF. In DNA form, the CDR3 reads TGTGCCAGCAGCCTCGACAGTGGCCCAGATGTAGCTTTCTTT.

The J gene is TRBJ2-5, the V gene TRBV5-4, with TRBD2 matching over 7 bases. The CDR3 runs to 16 residues. V shed 0 bases, J shed 0 bases, and the junction held 5 bases outside the gene matches. Germline CDR1 SGHNT, CDR2 YYREEE (reference sequence). The CDR3: CASSLGSGPDQETQYF. In nucleotides, the CDR3 is TGTGCCAGCAGCTTGGGTAGCGGGCCAGACCAAGAGACCCAGTACTTC.

This clone was seen a handful of times. The chain combines TRBV4-1 with TRBJ2-3; 7 nucleotides line up with TRBD1. Unmatched junction bases numbered 3, after V lost 6 bases and J lost 3 bases. Germline V gene lookup returns CDR1 MGHRA and CDR2 YSYEKL. The CDR3 has 13 residues. The CDR3 is CASSRTGTDTQYF. Here the CDR3 DNA reads TGCGCCAGCAGTCGGACAGGAACAGATACGCAGTATTTT.

The chain is built from TRBV7-9 and TRBJ1-1; tentative D call: TRBD1 (6 bases). Trimming took off 5 bases at V and 4 bases at J, with 14 bases between the two ends. The CDR3 has 14 residues. From germline, CDR1 is SEHNR and CDR2 FQNEAQ (reference sequence). The CDR3 bases are TGTGCCAGCAGCCCCTTTACAGGGACCACTGAAGCTTTCTTT. As protein: CASSPFTGTTEAFF.

The V call is TRBV7-7, the J call TRBJ2-1; possibly TRBD1 for D (6 bases). CDR1 SSHAT and CDR2 FNYEAQ come from the germline V gene (reference sequence). CDR3 length: 14 residues. Between the trimmed V and J ends, which lost 1 base and 7 bases, there was a span of 11 bases. The CDR3 spells CASSLGGGGNEQFF. In DNA, the CDR3 is TGTGCCAGCAGCTTAGGTGGGGGCGGGAATGAGCAGTTCTTC.

The J gene is TRBJ2-1, the V gene TRBV5-1; the match to TRBD1 covers 9 bases. J was trimmed by 2 bases and V by 4 bases; bases with no gene match: 7. Per the germline V gene, CDR1 is SGHRS and CDR2 is YFSETQ. This CDR3 region has 16 residues. The chain's CDR3 is CASSPRTGDPYNEQFF. DNA of the CDR3: TGCGCCAGCAGCCCAAGGACAGGGGACCCCTACAATGAGCAGTTCTTC.

This chain joins TRBV6-1 and TRBJ1-1; D not resolved. This CDR3 is 20 amino acids long. The germline V and J ends were trimmed by 2 bases and 1 base, with 26 bases remaining between them. CDR1 and CDR2 from the germline V gene are MNHNS and SASEGT. CDR3 coding DNA: TGTGCCAGCAGTGAAAGGCTTTTAGGACTAACTGTCCGGGGGAACACTGAAGCTTTCTTT. Encoded protein: CASSERLLGLTVRGNTEAFF.

The J gene is TRBJ1-1, the V gene TRBV5-4; 7 bases agree with TRBD1. The CDR3 extends over 20 amino acids. Germline V lookup: CDR1 SGHNT, CDR2 YYREEE (reference sequence). J was trimmed by 2 bases and V by 0 bases; bases with no gene match: 19. DNA of the CDR3: TGTGCCAGCAGCTTGGAGGGCCCTAAGGTCACCACAGGGGATAACACTGAAGCTTTCTTT. Protein: CASSLEGPKVTTGDNTEAFF.

The chain is built from TRBV19 and TRBJ1-1, with TRBD1 matching over 9 bases. Unmatched junction bases numbered 3, after V lost 3 bases and J lost 4 bases. This CDR3 is built from 14 residues. Germline CDR1 LNHDA, CDR2 SQIVND (reference sequence). The chain's CDR3 is CASSMTGGVTEAFF. In nucleotides, the CDR3 is TGTGCCAGTAGTATGACAGGGGGGGTCACTGAAGCTTTCTTT.

V gene TRBV9 combines with J gene TRBJ2-7; a possible D gene is TRBD1 (5 bases). Trimming left V 0 bases short and J 4 bases short, with 14 bases between. Germline CDR1 is SGDLS and CDR2 is YYNGEE. The CDR3 runs 15 residues. The CDR3 DNA is TGTGCCAGCAGCGTAGCGCAGGGTTTAGCTTACGAGCAGTACTTC. Encoded protein: CASSVAQGLAYEQYF.

The chain has TRBV4-3 and TRBJ2-1, with 8 bases matching TRBD2. V was clipped by 3 bases and J by 4 bases; unmatched bases: 11. Germline V lookup: CDR1 LGHNA, CDR2 YSLEER. CDR3 length equals 17 residues. The CDR3 DNA reads TGCGCCAGCAGCCATACTACTAGCGGTAGTGTATACAATGAGCAGTTCTTC. It codes for CASSHTTSGSVYNEQFF.

The CDR3 region is CASSFTPDTEAFF. The CDR3 coding sequence is TGTGCCAGCAGCTTTACCCCGGACACTGAAGCTTTCTTT. The V gene is TRBV7-9, the J gene TRBJ1-1; D gene ambiguous. The CDR3 sequence is 13 residues long. Germline V gene sequence: CDR1 SEHNR, CDR2 FQNEAQ (reference sequence). Trimming took 3 bases from V and 3 from J, leaving 8 bases between them.